A selection of T cell receptor beta chains follows, all from one sample in a study of cytomegalovirus exposure and HLA in healthy donors. TCRdb keeps only in-frame clones here, not all; method: immunoSEQ multiplex PCR. This sample has some 130,000 clones, with roughly 63% found just once. The material sequenced was PBMCs. The origin of the receptors is a man under 40 in good health and CMV-seropositive. CDR3s include the opening cysteine and the closing phenylalanine or tryptophan. The D gene is left open where the match is weak. Clone sizes are given selectively: once, few, many, or a class where the clone is expanded.

d_call clone_size j_call v_call cdr3_aa cdr3_nt
TRBD1 NA TRBJ1-2 TRBV18 CASSLPGQTTGYTF TGTGCCAGCTCACTTCCGGGACAGACCACCGGCTACACCTTC
NA NA TRBJ2-2 TRBV11-2 CASSSLNTGELFF TGTGCCAGCAGCTCTTTGAACACCGGGGAGCTGTTTTTT
NA NA TRBJ2-3 TRBV6-1 CASSELPRTDPSTDTQYF TGTGCCAGCAGTGAACTGCCCAGGACAGACCCTAGCACAGATACGCAGTATTTT
NA NA TRBJ1-1 TRBV7-7 CASSLDSGTEAFF TGTGCTAGCAGCCTAGACAGCGGCACTGAAGCTTTCTTT
TRBD1 NA TRBJ2-2 TRBV5-4 CAFYRGPGTGELFF TGTGCCTTCTACAGGGGGCCGGGCACCGGGGAGCTGTTTTTT
NA NA TRBJ2-7 TRBV7-6 CASSRSSGSYEQYF TGTGCCAGCAGTAGGTCCTCGGGCTCCTACGAGCAGTACTTC
NA NA TRBJ2-1 TRBV5-3 CARSLALAEYNEQFF TGTGCCAGAAGCTTGGCATTAGCAGAGTACAATGAGCAGTTCTTC
TRBD1 NA TRBJ1-1 TRBV10-2 CASTPGQGYTEAFF TGCGCCAGCACCCCGGGACAGGGGTACACTGAAGCTTTCTTT
TRBD1 NA TRBJ2-7 TRBV18 CASSPRTGVDEQYF TGTGCCAGCTCACCCCGGACAGGGGTCGACGAGCAGTACTTC
NA few TRBJ1-3 TRBV6-5 CAAQEELGTIYF TGTGCCGCTCAGGAAGAGTTAGGAACCATATATTTT
NA few TRBJ1-2 TRBV5-6 CASSPQTANYGYTF TGTGCCAGCAGCCCTCAGACAGCTAACTATGGCTACACCTTC
NA NA TRBJ1-3 TRBV16 CASSQSREGNTIYF TGTGCCAGCAGCCAATCCCGGGAAGGAAACACCATATATTTT
NA NA TRBJ1-1 TRBV5-1 CASSLEPFPELGTEAFF TGCGCCAGCAGCTTGGAGCCCTTTCCGGAGTTGGGCACTGAAGCTTTCTTT
TRBD1 NA TRBJ1-2 TRBV28 CASSPRNTGVYGYTF TGTGCCAGCAGTCCCCGTAATACAGGGGTGTATGGCTACACCTTC
NA NA TRBJ2-5 TRBV27 CASSFRVRETQYF TGTGCCAGCAGTTTCAGGGTTCGGGAGACCCAGTACTTC
TRBD2 NA TRBJ2-2 TRBV13 CASSPLAGRATGELFF TGTGCCAGCAGCCCCCTAGCGGGCAGGGCCACCGGGGAGCTGTTTTTT
NA NA TRBJ1-3 TRBV2 CASSYAGNTIYF TGTGCCAGCAGTTATGCTGGAAACACCATATATTTT
TRBD2 NA TRBJ2-4 TRBV5-6 CASSLAPGLVGPKNIQYF TGTGCCAGCAGCTTGGCCCCGGGACTAGTTGGGCCCAAAAACATTCAGTACTTC
NA NA TRBJ1-3 TRBV5-6 CASSFGPAGRAGNTIYF TGTGCCAGCAGCTTCGGCCCTGCGGGGCGCGCTGGAAACACCATATATTTT
NA NA TRBJ2-1 TRBV7-9 CASSTLGHEQFF TGTGCCAGCAGCACGTTGGGCCATGAGCAGTTCTTC
NA few TRBJ2-7 TRBV10-2 CASSERWDLSYEQYF TGCGCCAGCAGTGAGAGGTGGGACTTATCCTACGAGCAGTACTTC
TRBD2 NA TRBJ2-5 TRBV15 CATSNPPGGEIAQYF TGTGCCACCAGCAATCCGCCGGGGGGAGAGATCGCCCAGTACTTC
TRBD2 NA TRBJ2-5 TRBV18 CASSPWTSGSGETQYF TGTGCCAGCTCACCGTGGACTAGCGGGAGCGGGGAGACCCAGTACTTC